Described below is a single TCR beta chain sequence and its context. The antigen remains unidentified. The data were obtained in a study of T cells in localized non-small cell lung cancer. Overall study findings and caveats: It was uninvolved adjacent lung that showed the highest T cell clonality, exceeding tumor. Higher T cell density in the blood was associated with longer overall survival, whereas higher adjacent-lung clonality associated with shorter survival.

Per germline, CDR1 LNHDA and CDR2 SQIVND (reference sequence). The trim removed 6 bases at V and 14 bases at J, leaving 14 bases unmatched. This CDR3 spans 16 amino acids. The repertoire was sequenced with immunoSEQ multiplex PCR; TCRdb's copy has only in-frame clones and lacks some. The repertoire has some 35,000 clones, about 92% of them found once; the top ten carry around 6.5%. This chain uses TRBV19 with TRBJ1-6; TRBD1 aligns across 12 bases. The clonotype was recovered from an older female donor with stage I lung adenocarcinoma. The source material was peripheral blood, sampled before any cancer treatment. The CDR3 DNA is TGTGCCAGTAGGCCCTTGGGACAGGGGGCACCCCCAACCCTCCACTTT. Residues: CASRPLGQGAPPTLHF.